These T cell receptor beta chains were read from a single sample in a study of OX40 agonist ivuxolimab in advanced cancers. Clones were sequenced by immunoSEQ multiplex PCR, and TCRdb holds only the in-frame ones, with some missing. The sample lists under 85,000 clones, around 94% occurring once. The sample here was CD4+ or CD8+ T cells sorted from blood, taken in a trial of the OX40 agonist ivuxolimab. The receptors were gathered from an adult with an advanced solid tumor such as melanoma, head and neck, liver or kidney cancer. CDR3s include the opening cysteine and the closing phenylalanine or tryptophan. Fields, in order: CDR3 DNA, CDR3 protein, V gene, J gene, D gene, clone size. D genes are given only for firm matches. Size values are once, few and many counts, or a class for expanded clones, and some rows have none.

DNA: TGCGCCAGCAGTCAGCCCCCGGGACAGGGGGAACTGAACACTGAAGCTTTCTTT
CDR3: CASSQPPGQGELNTEAFF
V: TRBV23-1
J: TRBJ1-1
D: TRBD1
size: NA

DNA: TGCGCCAGCAGCTTACTACGGGGCCCCTGGGATACGCAGTATTTT
CDR3: CASSLLRGPWDTQYF
V: TRBV5-1
J: TRBJ2-3
D: NA
size: NA

DNA: TGTGCCAGCTCACCGCCTCAGACAGGAATGAACACTGAAGCTTTCTTT
CDR3: CASSPPQTGMNTEAFF
V: TRBV18
J: TRBJ1-1
D: NA
size: NA

DNA: TGTGCCAGCAGCTTGGGGACAGGGGCTAGCTACGAGCAGTACTTC
CDR3: CASSLGTGASYEQYF
V: TRBV7-6
J: TRBJ2-7
D: TRBD1
size: NA

DNA: TGTGCCAGCAGCCTAGGGACATCTAACACTGAAGCTTTCTTT
CDR3: CASSLGTSNTEAFF
V: TRBV11-2
J: TRBJ1-1
D: NA
size: NA

DNA: TGCGCCAGCAGCCAAGATACTAGCGTCTCCTACGAGCAGTACTTC
CDR3: CASSQDTSVSYEQYF
V: TRBV4-3
J: TRBJ2-7
D: TRBD2
size: NA

DNA: TGCGCCAGCAGCCAAGATTCAGCCGGGGCTGCTGTGGAGCAGTACTTC
CDR3: CASSQDSAGAAVEQYF
V: TRBV4-1
J: TRBJ2-7
D: NA
size: NA

DNA: TGTGCCAGCAGCTTAGTCCTCCACGAGCAGTACTTC
CDR3: CASSLVLHEQYF
V: TRBV7-2
J: TRBJ2-7
D: NA
size: NA

DNA: TGTGCCAGCATCCTCCTCCCAGGGGCCAGCACAGATACGCAGTATTTT
CDR3: CASILLPGASTDTQYF
V: TRBV7-2
J: TRBJ2-3
D: NA
size: NA

DNA: TGTGCCAGCAGTTTTAGGGCAGGTACTTATAATTCACCCCTCCACTTT
CDR3: CASSFRAGTYNSPLHF
V: TRBV27
J: TRBJ1-6
D: NA
size: NA

DNA: TGTGCCAGCAGCTTAGCGCCCCCAGTCCGGGTCGACGAGCAGTACTTC
CDR3: CASSLAPPVRVDEQYF
V: TRBV7-9
J: TRBJ2-7
D: NA
size: NA

DNA: TGTGCCAGCAGCTTAGGTCGGACAGGTGGGGCACGCAATCAGCCCCAGCATTTT
CDR3: CASSLGRTGGARNQPQHF
V: TRBV7-9
J: TRBJ1-5
D: TRBD1
size: NA

DNA: TGTGCCAGCAGCCCTTGGACAGGGGGGTTTGAGGCTGAAGCTTTCTTT
CDR3: CASSPWTGGFEAEAFF
V: TRBV13
J: TRBJ1-1
D: TRBD1
size: few

DNA: TGTGCCAGCAGCTTAGAGACTGAGTATGGCTACACCTTC
CDR3: CASSLETEYGYTF
V: TRBV11-2
J: TRBJ1-2
D: NA
size: once

DNA: TGTGCCAGCAGTGAGGGTTGGGCGAGCTCCTACAATGAGCAGTTCTTC
CDR3: CASSEGWASSYNEQFF
V: TRBV2
J: TRBJ2-1
D: NA
size: NA

DNA: TGTGCCAGCAGCTTGGACAGGGAGGCGATTGGATACACTGAAGCTTTCTTT
CDR3: CASSLDREAIGYTEAFF
V: TRBV5-6
J: TRBJ1-1
D: NA
size: NA

DNA: TGCGCCAGCAGCCAGGTACTAGCGGGCACAGATACGCAGTATTTT
CDR3: CASSQVLAGTDTQYF
V: TRBV4-3
J: TRBJ2-3
D: TRBD2
size: NA

DNA: TGCGCCAGCAGCTGGACTAGCGGGGGAGCCGCGTCTTACTACAATGAGCAGTTCTTC
CDR3: CASSWTSGGAASYYNEQFF
V: TRBV5-1
J: TRBJ2-1
D: TRBD2
size: NA

DNA: TGTGCCAGCAGCCGCACAGGGGAGTATAGCAATCAGCCCCAGCATTTT
CDR3: CASSRTGEYSNQPQHF
V: TRBV7-2
J: TRBJ1-5
D: TRBD1
size: NA

DNA: TGTGCCAGTAGTACCGGACTACTATACGAGCAGTACTTC
CDR3: CASSTGLLYEQYF
V: TRBV19
J: TRBJ2-7
D: NA
size: once

DNA: TGTGCCAGCAGTCTATACAGGGTAGAGGAACCCCTCCACTTT
CDR3: CASSLYRVEEPLHF
V: TRBV27
J: TRBJ1-6
D: NA
size: few

DNA: TGTGCCAGCAGTTTTAGAGGGAACCAGCCCCAGCATTTT
CDR3: CASSFRGNQPQHF
V: TRBV6-6
J: TRBJ1-5
D: NA
size: NA

DNA: TGCGCCAGCAGCCAAGAAGGCCTGGCCCCCTACGAGCAGTACTTC
CDR3: CASSQEGLAPYEQYF
V: TRBV4-1
J: TRBJ2-7
D: NA
size: NA

DNA: TGTGCAGTCGGCCGGACGGGGAACACTGAAGCTTTCTTT
CDR3: CAVGRTGNTEAFF
V: TRBV7-7
J: TRBJ1-1
D: NA
size: NA

DNA: TGTGCCAGCCCCCCTCCGGCGGGAGGGTCCAACTACGAGCAGTACTTC
CDR3: CASPPPAGGSNYEQYF
V: TRBV13
J: TRBJ2-7
D: TRBD2
size: once

DNA: TGCAGTGCAACGGACAGCCACGAGCAGTACTTC
CDR3: CSATDSHEQYF
V: TRBV20-1
J: TRBJ2-7
D: NA
size: few